This paragraph reports one T cell receptor beta chain. Its antigen remains unknown. With 60 Vbeta and 13 Jbeta primers, the PCR was carried out. Libraries were prepared by immunoSEQ multiplex PCR; TCRdb keeps only in-frame clonotypes and omits some of them. In the table there are about 130,000 clones, around 70% of which are singletons. The data were obtained in a study of cytomegalovirus exposure and HLA in healthy donors. For the study at large: The early release's HLA-typed donors yielded 70 million to 85 million unique TCRs.

Study findings and constraints: A list of more than 150 TCR beta chains associated with cytomegalovirus was given.

The CDR3 is 15 amino acids. With 2 bases clipped from V and 5 bases from J, the junction kept 5 bases outside the gene matches. Germline CDR1 ENHRY, CDR2 SYGVKD. Sequencing was performed on PBMCs. V is TRBV10-3 and J is TRBJ1-2; TRBD1 matches 10 bases. The sequence was collected from a man in his thirties or forties in good health and CMV-seropositive. The chain's CDR3 is CAISEDRGLRYGYTF. In nucleotides, the CDR3 is TGTGCCATCAGTGAGGACAGGGGGCTAAGGTATGGCTACACCTTC.